This note documents a single T cell receptor beta chain sequence. It lacks a known antigen. One end of the junction fails to match germline, which may point to a read error. The sequencer listed for this sample is Illumina HiSeq 1500. TCRdb took the public reads, trimmed them with fastp at Q25, ran MiXCR for clone calling and kept in-frame beta chains. Each entry is one CDR3 protein sequence, shown with its most common DNA and genes. The sample data list about 490,000 distinct CDR3 sequences, and roughly 29% of these were observed just once. The ten largest clones capture roughly an eighth of the sample. CDR1 and CDR2, looked up from the germline V gene, are MNHEY and SVGEGT. The CDR3 spans 15 residues, from the cysteine through the phenylalanine. The entry retains the CDR3 DNA only, 45 bases that are in frame from base 1. The sample is drawn from a study of T cell repertoires in cytomegalovirus infection (dated by TCRdb to 2018 to 2020). The study in broad terms: Because public TCR beta signatures pointed to carriage of CMV infection together with the matching HLA type, the HLA type of each donor mattered for the analysis.

Study-level results and caveats: Cumulative frequency of public TCR beta family members discriminated carriers of CMV infection plus the relevant HLA type in this cohort and an independent roughly 330-donor cohort. In the ex vivo response, HLA-C-restricted CMV-specific TCR beta clonotypes were dominant, and in two of eight donors the single most frequent clonotype came from this HLA-C-restricted group.

The clonotype was recovered from a human donor in good health (CMV status not recorded). Some clones in this sample may be carry-over from other donors' samples. Recombination joined TRBV6-2 or TRBV6-3 with TRBJ2-5, with 8 bases in between that match TRBD2. The sample was PBMCs. The sequence in DNA is TGTGCCAGCAGTTCGCTGAGGACTAGCAAAGAGGCCCAGTACTTC. This sequence encodes CASSSLRTSKEAQYF.